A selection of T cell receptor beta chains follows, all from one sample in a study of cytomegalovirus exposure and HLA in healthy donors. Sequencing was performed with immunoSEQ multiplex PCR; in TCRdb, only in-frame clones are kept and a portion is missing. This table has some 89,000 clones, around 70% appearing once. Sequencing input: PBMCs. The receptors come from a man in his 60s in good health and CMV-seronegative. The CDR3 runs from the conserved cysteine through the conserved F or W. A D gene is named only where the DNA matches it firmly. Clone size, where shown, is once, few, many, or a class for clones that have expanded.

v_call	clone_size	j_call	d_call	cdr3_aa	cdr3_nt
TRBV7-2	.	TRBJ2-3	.	CASMGQGTDTQYF	TGTGCCAGCATGGGGCAGGGCACAGATACGCAGTATTTT
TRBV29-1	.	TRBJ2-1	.	CSVGPLGLGRGNEQFF	TGCAGCGTTGGCCCCCTTGGATTGGGCCGTGGGAATGAGCAGTTCTTC
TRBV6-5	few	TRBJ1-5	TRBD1	CASSRKTGGEQPQHF	TGTGCCAGCAGTCGTAAGACAGGGGGAGAGCAGCCCCAGCATTTT
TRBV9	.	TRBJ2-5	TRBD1	CASSVGQGVETQYF	TGTGCCAGCAGCGTAGGGCAGGGGGTAGAGACCCAGTACTTC
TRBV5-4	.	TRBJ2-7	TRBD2	CASSLDAGAYEQYF	TGTGCCAGCAGCTTGGATGCGGGAGCCTACGAGCAGTACTTC
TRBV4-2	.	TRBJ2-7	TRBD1	CASSRGQGYEQYF	TGTGCCAGCAGCCGCGGACAGGGCTACGAGCAGTACTTC
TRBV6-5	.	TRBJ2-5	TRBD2	CASSYGPGGGETQYF	TGTGCCAGCAGTTACGGGCCGGGGGGTGGAGAGACCCAGTACTTC
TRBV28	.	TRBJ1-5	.	CASSIVDGGDGQPQHF	TGTGCCAGCAGCATCGTAGACGGGGGGGACGGTCAGCCCCAGCATTTT
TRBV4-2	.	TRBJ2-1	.	CASSQGAESYNEQFF	TGTGCCAGCAGCCAAGGAGCGGAGAGCTACAATGAGCAGTTCTTC
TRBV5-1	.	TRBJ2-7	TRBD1	CASSPDGQGDYEQYF	TGCGCCAGCAGCCCGGACGGACAGGGTGATTACGAGCAGTACTTC
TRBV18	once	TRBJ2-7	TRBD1	CASSTTGGNEQYF	TGTGCCAGCTCAACGACAGGGGGCAACGAGCAGTACTTC
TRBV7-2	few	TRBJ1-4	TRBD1	CASSLGQQNEKLFF	TGTGCCAGCAGCTTGGGACAGCAAAATGAAAAACTGTTTTTT
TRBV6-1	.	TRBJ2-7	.	CASSPGFQSTYEQYF	TGTGCCAGCAGTCCAGGGTTTCAGTCGACCTACGAGCAGTACTTC
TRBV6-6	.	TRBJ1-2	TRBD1	CASSYGQGSHYTF	TGTGCCAGCAGTTATGGACAGGGTTCCCACTACACCTTC
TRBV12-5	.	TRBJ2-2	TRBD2	CASGRGGDTGELFF	TGTGCTAGTGGACGGGGGGGCGACACCGGGGAGCTGTTTTTT
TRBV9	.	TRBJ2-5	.	CASSAGGGPETQYF	TGTGCCAGCAGCGCTGGGGGGGGCCCAGAGACCCAGTACTTC
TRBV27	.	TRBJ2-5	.	CASSPGVFSTFQETQYF	TGTGCCAGCAGTCCCGGTGTCTTTTCGACTTTTCAAGAGACCCAGTACTTC
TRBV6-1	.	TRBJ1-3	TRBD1	CASSENTGDSGNTIYF	TGTGCCAGCAGTGAAAATACAGGGGACTCTGGAAACACCATATATTTT
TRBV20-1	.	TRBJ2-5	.	CSAAKEETQYF	TGCAGTGCTGCAAAGGAGGAGACCCAGTACTTC
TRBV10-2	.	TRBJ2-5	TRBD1	CASVPGQGKETQYF	TGCGCCAGCGTCCCGGGACAGGGGAAAGAGACCCAGTACTTC
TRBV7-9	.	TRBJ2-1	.	CASSGNRDWIIF	TGTGCCAGCAGCGGCAACCGGGACTGGATAATCTTC
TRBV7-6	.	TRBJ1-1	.	CASSLGVASAGTEAFF	TGTGCCAGCAGCTTAGGAGTCGCCTCGGCAGGCACTGAAGCTTTCTTT
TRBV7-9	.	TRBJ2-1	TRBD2	CASSSWTSGGAQDEQFF	TGTGCCAGCAGCTCCTGGACTAGCGGGGGGGCCCAAGATGAGCAGTTCTTC
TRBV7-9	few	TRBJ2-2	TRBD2	CASSPQGLAGGNTGELFF	TGTGCCAGCAGCCCCCAGGGACTAGCGGGGGGGAACACCGGGGAGCTGTTTTTT
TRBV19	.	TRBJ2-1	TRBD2	CASSIGGGRYEQFF	TGTGCCAGTAGTATAGGGGGCGGGAGGTATGAGCAGTTCTTC
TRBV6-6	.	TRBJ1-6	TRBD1	CASIHGQGDSPLHF	TGTGCCAGCATTCACGGACAGGGGGATTCACCCCTCCACTTT